Listed here are 24 T cell receptor beta chains from one sample, sequenced in a study of early T cells in non-severe SARS-CoV-2 infection (TCRdb year 2021). The library was built by means of 5' RACE. The run used a NextSeq 500. In-frame beta chains were kept once TCRdb had trimmed the public reads at Q25 with fastp and called clones with MiXCR. Every CDR3 protein is listed once, alongside the most common genes and DNA of its rows. The sample profile shows about 110,000 distinct CDR3 sequences; 8.5% to 14% of them were found once. The top ten constitute approximately 8.1% of the sample. Sequenced input: whole blood. All receptors come from an adult who was a healthcare worker with PCR-confirmed SARS-CoV-2 infection or an uninfected control (not recorded which).

This clonotype rates as medium-sized (0.01 to 0.1%). V is TRBV2 and J is TRBJ1-2, with TRBD1 matching over 8 bases. The CDR3 length is 14 residues. Germline CDR1 SNHLY, CDR2 FYNNEI. V was clipped by 5 bases and J by 2 bases; unmatched bases: 4. CDR3 bases: TGTGCCAGCAGTCTACAGGGGGTCAACTATGGCTACACCTTC. Protein: CASSLQGVNYGYTF.

This chain uses TRBV2 with TRBJ1-2; D ambiguous. CDR1 is SNHLY, CDR2 FYNNEI, per germline. The V end was cut by 2 bases, the J end by 4 bases, with 11 bases between. The CDR3 spans 14 residues. CDR3 coding DNA: TGTGCCAGCAGTGAACCGGGTTCAAGCTATGGCTACACCTTC. Its protein is CASSEPGSSYGYTF.

The V call is TRBV7-9, the J call TRBJ2-7, with D perhaps given as TRBD1 or TRBD2 (5 bases each). Germline V gene sequence: CDR1 SEHNR, CDR2 FQNEAQ (reference sequence). The ends were cut back, 0 bases at V and 1 base at J, with 16 bases in the middle. The CDR3 loop spans 17 amino acids. The CDR3 DNA sequence: TGTGCCAGCAGCTTAGCACCCCCTGGGACCGATTCCTACGAGCAGTACTTC. This sequence encodes CASSLAPPGTDSYEQYF.

This clonotype was seen only a few times. The CDR3 DNA reads as TGTGCCGGAGCTAGCAGACAAGAGACCCAGTACTTC. Translating it yields CAGASRQETQYF. This chain joins TRBV6-2 or TRBV6-3 and TRBJ2-5; possible D gene TRBD2, 5 bases. The CDR3 runs 12 residues. Germline V gene sequence: CDR1 MNHEY, CDR2 SVGEGT. Trimming left V 11 bases short and J 2 bases short, with 12 bases between.

This chain connects TRBV18 to TRBJ2-1; D call uncertain. V lost 0 bases to trimming and J lost 5 bases, with 8 bases between them. The germline V gene has CDR1 KGHSH and CDR2 LQKENI. CDR3 size: 14 residues. The CDR3 nucleotides read TGTGCCAGCTCACCACCGAATCCCCACAATGAGCAGTTCTTC. This encodes CASSPPNPHNEQFF.

The chain employs TRBV28 and TRBJ2-5; D unresolved. The germline V and J ends were trimmed by 2 bases and 5 bases, with 18 bases remaining between them. CDR3 length: 16 residues. Germline V lookup: CDR1 MDHEN, CDR2 SYDVKM. As DNA, the CDR3 is TGTGCCAGCAGTTTACCGCCCCCCATAGTAGGGGAGACCCAGTACTTC. Protein: CASSLPPPIVGETQYF. The whole variable domain, filled in from reference TRBV28 and TRBJ2-5, reads DVKVTQSSRYLVKRTGEKVFLECVQDMDHENMFWYRQDPGLGLRLIYFSYDVKMKEKGDIPEGYSVSREKKERFSLILESASTNQTSMYLCASSLPPPIVGETQYFGPGTRLLVL.

V gene TRBV6-5 combines with J gene TRBJ2-7; 7 bases line up with TRBD1. The CDR3 has 16 amino acids. V trimming: 6 bases; J trimming: 9 bases; junction bases outside the gene matches: 20. CDR1 is MNHEY and CDR2 is SVGAGI in the germline V gene. The CDR3 loop is CASSHEIRQGSDVQYF. The CDR3 region has the DNA TGTGCCAGCAGCCATGAGATAAGACAGGGTTCCGACGTGCAGTACTTC.

The chain couples TRBV7-3 to TRBJ1-2, with D hard to call. Germline V gene lookup returns CDR1 SGHTA and CDR2 FQGTGA. The CDR3 runs 16 residues. V lost 5 bases, J lost 6 bases, and 22 bases lay in between. The CDR3 spells CASSAPNSERKNGYTF. CDR3 DNA sequence: TGTGCCAGCAGCGCCCCTAACTCGGAGCGAAAAAATGGCTACACCTTC.

The gene calls are TRBV6-1 and TRBJ1-5; D may be TRBD1 (5 bases). This CDR3 is 19 amino acids long. The V end lost 6 bases, the J end lost 4 bases, and 28 bases lay between the germline ends. Germline V gene data show CDR1 as MNHNS and CDR2 as SASEGT. The CDR3 bases are TGTGCCAGCAGATGGGAACAGGAAATGTTTAGAAACAAGAATCAGCCCCAGCATTTT. It codes for CASRWEQEMFRNKNQPQHF.

This clonotype was seen a handful of times. The chain recombines TRBV27 with TRBJ2-7; 10 nucleotides align to TRBD1. Germline V CDR1 and CDR2: MNHEY, SMNVEV (reference sequence). The CDR3 loop spans 14 amino acids. Unmatched junction bases numbered 6, after V lost 7 bases and J lost 3 bases. CDR3 in amino acids: CASKAGQGVYEQYF. Here the CDR3 DNA reads TGTGCCAGCAAGGCAGGACAGGGGGTCTACGAGCAGTACTTC.

This clonotype was picked up many times. This rearrangement joins TRBV4-1 to TRBJ2-7, with D perhaps TRBD1 (6 bases). The CDR3 extends over 15 amino acids. Between the trimmed V and J ends, which lost 3 bases and 6 bases, there was a span of 18 bases. Germline CDR1 reads MGHRA; CDR2 reads YSYEKL. In DNA, the CDR3 is TGCGCCAGCAGCCATACGGGGCAGGGGAAACGCGAGCAGTACTTC. Protein: CASSHTGQGKREQYF.

In its sample, this clonotype was seen many times. The gene calls are TRBV9 and TRBJ2-6, with a tentative D call TRBD2 (6 bases). Trimming shortened V by 0 bases and J by 3 bases, and 7 bases separated the two germline ends. This CDR3 is 15 amino acids long. CDR1 and CDR2 from the germline V gene are SGDLS and YYNGEE. CDR3: CASSVAGDGANVLTF. CDR3 nucleotide sequence: TGTGCCAGCAGCGTAGCGGGGGATGGGGCCAACGTCCTGACTTTC.

This clonotype was picked up a small number of times. This chain links TRBV7-2 with TRBJ2-2; 7 positions agree with TRBD2. CDR1 and CDR2 (germline): SGHTA, FQGNSA. Trimming at V came to 5 bases and at J to 9 bases, leaving 12 bases not matched to a gene. CDR3 length: 15 amino acids. The CDR3 region has the DNA TGTGCCAGCAGCCGTTTATCGGGCGGGAGCAGGGAGCTGTTTTTT. It translates to CASSRLSGGSRELFF.

In its sample, this clonotype was seen many times. V is TRBV28 and J is TRBJ2-7; TRBD2 matches at 13 bases. The CDR3 is 19 amino acids. Trimming removed 4 bases from V and 4 bases from J; junction bases left unmatched: 16. The germline V gene encodes CDR1 MDHEN and CDR2 SYDVKM. The CDR3 DNA follows: TGTGCCAGCAGTTCAAGAAGGACTAGCGGGAGAAGAGTGAGGTACGAGCAGTACTTC. It is translated as CASSSRRTSGRRVRYEQYF.

The chain combines TRBV5-1 with TRBJ2-1; no clear D gene. The CDR3 loop spans 14 amino acids. Per the germline V gene, CDR1 is SGHRS and CDR2 is YFSETQ. The germline V and J ends were trimmed by 5 bases and 6 bases, with 15 bases remaining between them. Here the CDR3 reads CASRVDSSSNEQFF. CDR3 nucleotides: TGCGCCAGCAGAGTCGACTCTTCATCCAATGAGCAGTTCTTC.

The chain has TRBV29-1 and TRBJ2-1, with TRBD1 as a possible D gene (5 bases). The V end was cut by 6 bases, the J end by 8 bases, with 23 bases between. The length of the CDR3 is 15 residues. Germline V gene sequence: CDR1 SQVTM, CDR2 ANQGSEA. The CDR3 nucleotides read TGCAGCGTGGGCCTAAGACAGAAACTTTCGTATGAGCAGTTCTTC. It codes for CSVGLRQKLSYEQFF.

The rearrangement links TRBV19 to TRBJ1-1, with 8 bases matching TRBD1. CDR3 size: 16 residues. The V segment lost 4 bases and the J segment 2 bases; nucleotides outside the gene matches: 9. The germline V gene encodes CDR1 LNHDA and CDR2 SQIVND (reference sequence). The CDR3 loop reads CASSTIFDRGNTEAFF. CDR3 nucleotide sequence: TGTGCCAGTAGTACCATTTTCGACAGGGGTAACACTGAAGCTTTCTTT.

This chain joins TRBV5-6 and TRBJ1-1, with D perhaps TRBD1 (5 bases). The germline gives CDR1 SGHDT, CDR2 YYEEEE. CDR3 length: 14 residues. Trimming took off 2 bases at V and 4 bases at J, with 12 bases between the two ends. CDR3 nucleotides: TGTGCCAGCAGCTTCGGGGCCATTTCCACTGAAGCTTTCTTT. Its translation is CASSFGAISTEAFF.

There are many counts of this clonotype. The chain links TRBV12-3 or TRBV12-4 to TRBJ1-2, with 8 bases matching TRBD1. V shed 6 bases, J shed 4 bases, and the junction held 4 bases outside the gene matches. This CDR3 is 13 amino acids long. The CDR3 region has the DNA TGTGCCAGCAGACTCGGACAGGGCTATGGCTACACCTTC. Translated, it gives CASRLGQGYGYTF.

The V call is TRBV5-4, the J call TRBJ2-4; tentatively, D is TRBD2 (5 bases). The CDR3 spans 14 residues. Germline CDR1 and CDR2: SGHNT and YYREEE (reference sequence). The V and J ends lost 0 bases and 7 bases respectively, with 11 bases between them. The chain's CDR3 is CASSLDRGLNIQYF. The DNA of the CDR3 is TGTGCCAGCAGCTTGGATCGGGGTCTGAACATTCAGTACTTC.

The chain uses TRBV6-5 and TRBJ2-7; TRBD2 matches 8 bases. In germline, CDR1 is MNHEY, CDR2 SVGAGI. This CDR3 has 16 residues. Trimming cost V 2 bases and J 2 bases; bases outside gene matches: 8. The CDR3 DNA sequence: TGTGCCAGCAGTTACAGTTACACTAGCGGAACCTACGAGCAGTACTTC. Translation: CASSYSYTSGTYEQYF.

This clonotype was seen many times. The chain joins TRBV7-9 to TRBJ2-3; D is possibly TRBD1 (5 bases). Looked up from germline, CDR1 is SEHNR and CDR2 is FQNEAQ (reference sequence). The germline V and J ends were trimmed by 1 base and 6 bases, with 11 bases remaining between them. The CDR3 contains 14 residues. CDR3 sequence (DNA): TGTGCCAGCAGCTTAGTCAAGGGGATCGATACGCAGTATTTT. Protein: CASSLVKGIDTQYF.

This clonotype was seen ten or more times. The chain employs TRBV28 and TRBJ2-3; 7 bases match TRBD2. There are 15 residues in the CDR3. The junction had 9 bases not matched to a gene; V was cut back by 6 bases and J by 3 bases. Germline CDR1 is MDHEN and CDR2 is SYDVKM. CDR3 nucleotide sequence: TGTGCCAGCAGAACCGGGACTACGTCTACAGATACGCAGTATTTT. It yields the protein CASRTGTTSTDTQYF.

This clonotype showed up many times. The chain combines TRBV20-1 with TRBJ2-5; 7 bases map to TRBD1. Unmatched junction bases numbered 6, after V lost 0 bases and J lost 2 bases. The CDR3 has 15 residues. CDR1 and CDR2 from the germline V gene are DFQATT and SNEGSKA (reference sequence). CDR3: CSAREPGTAQETQYF. In DNA form, the CDR3 reads TGCAGTGCTAGAGAGCCCGGGACAGCGCAAGAGACCCAGTACTTC.